Below are 2 T cell receptor beta chains sequenced from a single sample in a study of blood T cell repertoires in COVID-19 (TCRdb year 2020). Receptors were amplified or captured by the immunoSEQ multiplex PCR assay. This immuneACCESS table, as held by TCRdb, lists in-frame sequences with V and J called but not all clones. Of the missing ones, under half trace to an unresolved V gene in checked studies; the others have no known cause. Present in this sample are a few hundred thousand clones, roughly 90% of which were seen just once. The ten largest clones add up to 2.5% to 3.5% of the sample. The sequenced sample was PBMCs or T cells enriched from blood (not recorded which). The source is a woman in her twenties or thirties who had recovered from COVID-19.

The chain uses TRBV4-1 and TRBJ2-1, with 11 positions matching TRBD1. J was trimmed by 6 bases and V by 0 bases; bases with no gene match: 4. There are 16 residues in the CDR3. Germline V CDR1 and CDR2: MGHRA, YSYEKL. The CDR3 DNA is TGCGCCAGCAGCCAAGAGAGGGGGACAGGGGGCAATGAGCAGTTCTTC. Translating it yields CASSQERGTGGNEQFF.

This sequence joins TRBV7-9 and TRBJ1-4; 8 positions match TRBD1. The CDR3 covers 17 residues. Per the germline V gene, CDR1 is SEHNR and CDR2 is FQNEAQ (reference sequence). V lost 4 bases and J lost 7; bases outside the gene matches: 14. The DNA of the CDR3 is TGTGCCAGCAGCTCAGGCAACTCAGGGGGCAAGTTTGAAAAACTGTTTTTT. The encoded protein is CASSSGNSGGKFEKLFF.